Included here is one T cell receptor (beta chain) sequence, with context. The antigen remains unidentified. These data come from a study of cytomegalovirus exposure and HLA in healthy donors. Study-level information: Inside one of the first data releases sat tens of millions of unique TCRs taken from HLA-typed donors.

After removal of 4 bases from V and 0 bases from J, the junction contained 8 bases not matched to a gene. The V gene's germline CDR1 is SGHDT and CDR2 YYEEEE. CDR3 length: 16 amino acids. Whole-study results and caveats: Among TCR sequences, most were rare, though some public TCRs appeared in many donors. The authors confirmed in vitro that three CMV-associated chains were specific for CMV antigens. Highly shared variants forming one cluster were likely a sequencing artifact.

The PCR used 60 Vbeta and 13 Jbeta primers. Assay: immunoSEQ multiplex PCR; the TCRdb copy retains only in-frame clones and omits some. The sample lists over 100,000 clones, approximately 70% occurring once. The chain recombines TRBV5-6 with TRBJ2-3; TRBD1 matches at 7 bases. The sequence was obtained from a woman aged 25 to 39 in good health and CMV-seronegative. The sample taken for sequencing was PBMCs. CDR3 in amino acids: CASSLRGTASTDTQYF. CDR3 sequence (DNA): TGTGCCAGCAGCCTGCGAGGGACAGCGAGCACAGATACGCAGTATTTT.